This T cell receptor (beta chain) was sequenced in a study of cytotoxic CD8 clonotypes in ibrutinib-treated CLL. General observations from the study: Clonality, elevated at ibrutinib response, dropped back toward baseline at progression.

The germline V and J ends were trimmed by 3 bases and 3 bases, with 11 bases remaining between them. This CDR3 has 15 amino acids. Germline CDR1 MGHDK, CDR2 SYGVNS. TCRdb's table, derived via immunoSEQ multiplex PCR, lists solely in-frame clones and lacks some. This table holds some 100,000 clones, 58% found once. On this clone itself: Its antigen is not identified.

Here the sequenced sample was PBMCs, taken after 24 months of ibrutinib treatment. The chain recombines TRBV25-1 with TRBJ1-4; unclear D gene. The TCR sequence derives from a human donor with chronic lymphocytic leukemia. The CDR3 here is CASSDPQWANEKLFF. The CDR3 bases are TGTGCCAGCAGTGACCCTCAGTGGGCTAATGAAAAACTGTTTTTT.